This TCR beta chain emerged from a study of T cells in Graves' hyperthyroidism and ophthalmopathy. V was pared by 11 bases and J by 16 bases, with 15 bases of the junction left unmatched. Germline V gene sequence: CDR1 ENHRY, CDR2 SYGVKD. The CDR3 sequence is 12 residues long. A lack of ophthalmopathy progression within 18 months defined stable Graves' hyperthyroidism. Hyperthyroidism, newly diagnosed and lasting under 2 months, affected patients aged 18 to 65. This sample holds PBMCs from around 9.9 ml fresh peripheral blood. This clonotype occurred once. Its antigen is unknown. Study conclusions and caveats: The blood repertoire included most of the expanded thyroid clonotypes above 0.001.

TCR beta CDR3 regions were amplified from RNA. When the TCR CDR3 underwent first-round RT-PCR, the HTBI primer set was used. A single record per CDR3 protein comes from TCRdb applying MiXCR to the multiplex PCR reads. Of roughly 700,000 distinct CDR3 sequences in the sample, around 40% were seen once. The genes are TRBV10-3 and TRBJ1-5; 9 positions agree with TRBD1. The clonotype comes from a middle-aged woman with Graves' hyperthyroidism. Sequencing was performed on blood. CDR3 DNA: TGTGCCCCAAGGGGGACAGGGATAGGCCAACATTTT. This gives the protein CAPRGTGIGQHF.